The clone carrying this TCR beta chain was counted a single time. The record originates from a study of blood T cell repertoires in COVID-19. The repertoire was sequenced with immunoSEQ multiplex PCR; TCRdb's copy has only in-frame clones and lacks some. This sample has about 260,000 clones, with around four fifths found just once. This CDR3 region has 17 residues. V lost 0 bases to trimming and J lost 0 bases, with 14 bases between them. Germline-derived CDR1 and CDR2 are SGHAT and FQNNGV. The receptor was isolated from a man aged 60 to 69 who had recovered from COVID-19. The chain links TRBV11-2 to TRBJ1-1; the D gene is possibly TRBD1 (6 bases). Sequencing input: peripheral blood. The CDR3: CASSLDAGGQLNTEAFF. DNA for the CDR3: TGTGCCAGCAGCTTAGATGCCGGGGGGCAGCTGAACACTGAAGCTTTCTTT.